This passage covers 2 T cell receptor beta chains from one sample sequenced in a study of beta chain features in type 1 diabetes. As every portion of the isolated RNA was reverse transcribed, the sequencing read expressed TCRB transcripts. The assay was immunoSEQ multiplex PCR, and TCRdb's table has in-frame clones only and misses some. This sample has 200,000 to 250,000 clones, with about 71% found just once. The specimen was naive CD4+ T cells from blood. The receptors stem from a man aged 25 to 40 in good health.

This clone was counted between two and nine times. The chain combines TRBV4-2 with TRBJ2-1; D may be TRBD2 (5 bases). V lost 2 bases to trimming and J lost 7 bases, with 15 bases between them. The germline V gene has CDR1 LGHNA and CDR2 YNFKEQ. CDR3 length equals 15 residues. The CDR3 nucleotides read TGTGCCAGCAGCCAACTTCCGGGGTCGGTAAATGAGCAGTTCTTC. It specifies CASSQLPGSVNEQFF.

A note on this clone: This sample includes further DNA sequences coding for the same CDR3. The CDR3 DNA is TGCAGCGTTGGGCAGGGAGGCACTGAAGCTTTCTTT. This encodes CSVGQGGTEAFF. The chain couples TRBV29-1 to TRBJ1-1; D is perhaps TRBD1 (5 bases). The germline V gene encodes CDR1 SQVTM and CDR2 ANQGSEA. The CDR3 covers 12 residues. V was clipped by 4 bases and J by 4 bases, with 10 bases between them.